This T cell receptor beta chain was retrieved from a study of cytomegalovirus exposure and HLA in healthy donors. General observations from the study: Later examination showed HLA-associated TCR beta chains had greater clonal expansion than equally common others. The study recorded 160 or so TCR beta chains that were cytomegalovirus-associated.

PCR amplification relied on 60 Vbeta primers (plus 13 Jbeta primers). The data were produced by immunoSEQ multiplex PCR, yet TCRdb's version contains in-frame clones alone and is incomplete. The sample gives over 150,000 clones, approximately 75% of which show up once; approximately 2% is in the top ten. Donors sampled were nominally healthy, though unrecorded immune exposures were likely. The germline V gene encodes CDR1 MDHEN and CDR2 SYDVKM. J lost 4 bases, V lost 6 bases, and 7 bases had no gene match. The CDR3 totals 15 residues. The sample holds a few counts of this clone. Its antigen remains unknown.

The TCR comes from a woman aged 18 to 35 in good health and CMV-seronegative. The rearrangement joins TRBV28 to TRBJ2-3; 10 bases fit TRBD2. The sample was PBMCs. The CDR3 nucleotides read TGTGCCAGCAGAGAGAAGGGACTAGCGTCAGATACGCAGTATTTT. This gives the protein CASREKGLASDTQYF.